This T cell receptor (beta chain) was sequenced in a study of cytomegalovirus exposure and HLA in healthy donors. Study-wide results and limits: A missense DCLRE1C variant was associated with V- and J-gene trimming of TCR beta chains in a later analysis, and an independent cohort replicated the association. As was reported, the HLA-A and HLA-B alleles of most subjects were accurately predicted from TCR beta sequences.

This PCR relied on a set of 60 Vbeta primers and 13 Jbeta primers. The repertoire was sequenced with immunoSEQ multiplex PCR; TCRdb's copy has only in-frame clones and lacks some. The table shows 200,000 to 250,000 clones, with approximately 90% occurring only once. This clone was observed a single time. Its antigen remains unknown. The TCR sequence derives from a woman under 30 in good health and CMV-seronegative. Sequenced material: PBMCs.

The CDR3 region is CASSLDRGLVYGYTF. The CDR3 DNA reads TGCGCCAGCAGCTTGGACAGGGGGCTCGTTTATGGCTACACCTTC. The rearrangement joins TRBV5-1 to TRBJ1-2; TRBD1 matches at 9 bases. Germline loops: CDR1 SGHRS, CDR2 YFSETQ. This CDR3 has 15 residues. Losses at the gene ends were 0 bases for V and 5 bases for J; bases not matched to a gene: 5.